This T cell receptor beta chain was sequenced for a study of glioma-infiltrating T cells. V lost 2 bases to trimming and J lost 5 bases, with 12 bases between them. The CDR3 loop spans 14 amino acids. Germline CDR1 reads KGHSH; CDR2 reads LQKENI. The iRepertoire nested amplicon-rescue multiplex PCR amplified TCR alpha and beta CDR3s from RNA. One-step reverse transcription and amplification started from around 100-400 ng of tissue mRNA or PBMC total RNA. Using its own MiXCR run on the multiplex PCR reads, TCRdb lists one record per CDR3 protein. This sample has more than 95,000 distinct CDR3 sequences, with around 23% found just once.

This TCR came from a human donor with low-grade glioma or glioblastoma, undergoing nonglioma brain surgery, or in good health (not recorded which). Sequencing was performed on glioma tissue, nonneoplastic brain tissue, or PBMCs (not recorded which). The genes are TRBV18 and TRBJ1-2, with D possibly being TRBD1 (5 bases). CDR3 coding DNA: TGTGCCAGCTCACCAGACCCGCAGGGTTATGGCTACACCTTC. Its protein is CASSPDPQGYGYTF.